The clone carrying this T cell receptor (beta chain) was counted only a few times. Its antigen is currently unknown. This entry is derived from a study of cytomegalovirus exposure and HLA in healthy donors. Overall study: From HLA-typed donors, an early data release held approximately 85 million unique TCRs.

General study points: The later analysis indicated that the majority of CMV-associated TCR beta chains appeared HLA-restricted.

PCR employed 60 Vbeta and 13 Jbeta primers. TCRdb's copy holds only in-frame clones and misses some; the assay was immunoSEQ multiplex PCR. The data contain 150,000 to 200,000 clones, roughly 78% of them singletons. This clonotype was sampled from a girl between 10 and 17 years old in good health and CMV-seropositive. Material for sequencing was PBMCs.

The CDR3 here is CASSERLGNAYEQYF. As DNA, the CDR3 is TGCGCCAGCAGTGAGCGACTAGGAAATGCCTACGAGCAGTACTTC. The chain links TRBV10-1 to TRBJ2-7, with D possibly being TRBD2 (6 bases). Trimming left V 2 bases short and J 2 bases short, with 13 bases between. The CDR3 length is 15 residues. Per germline, CDR1 WNHNN and CDR2 SYGVQD (reference sequence).